The 8 T cell receptor beta chains presented below share a single source sample, sequenced in a study of Tregs in tolerant kidney transplant recipients. Measured with immunoSEQ multiplex PCR; TCRdb has only the in-frame clones, and not every one. This table has 40,000 to 50,000 clones, 91% appearing once. The sequenced material came from Tregs from blood. The receptors derive from a human donor in good health.

The chain has TRBV7-9 and TRBJ1-1; no reliable D call. The length of the CDR3 is 14 residues. Between the trimmed V and J ends, which lost 4 bases and 5 bases, there was a span of 14 bases. Germline CDR1 is SEHNR and CDR2 is FQNEAQ (reference sequence). As DNA, the CDR3 is TGTGCCAGCAGCTCCTCCGGGTCAGAGACTGAAGCTTTCTTT. Translation gives CASSSSGSETEAFF.

This clone showed up just once. The gene calls are TRBV5-1 and TRBJ1-1, with no clear D. In germline, CDR1 is SGHRS, CDR2 YFSETQ. V shed 4 bases and J shed 6 bases, with 16 bases lying between them. The CDR3 loop spans 14 amino acids. In DNA form, the CDR3 reads TGCGCCAGCAGCCTCACCAGAGGGCGCGCTGAAGCTTTCTTT. Residues: CASSLTRGRAEAFF.

The V and J genes are TRBV5-1 and TRBJ1-2; unclear D gene. V was pared by 0 bases and J by 4 bases, with 10 bases between. The CDR3 runs 14 residues. The germline V gene encodes CDR1 SGHRS and CDR2 YFSETQ. The CDR3 region has the DNA TGCGCCAGCAGCTTGGGGACGCCGGGCTATGGCTACACCTTC. Its translation is CASSLGTPGYGYTF.

This clone was seen just once. The chain employs TRBV7-9 and TRBJ1-1; the match to TRBD1 covers 9 bases. The CDR3 covers 14 residues. The V gene end was trimmed by 4 bases and the J gene end by 5 bases; junction bases not matched to a gene: 5. From germline, CDR1 is SEHNR and CDR2 FQNEAQ (reference sequence). For the CDR3, the DNA is TGTGCCAGCAGCTCACAGGGGGCGCCTACTGAAGCTTTCTTT. Amino acid sequence: CASSSQGAPTEAFF.

This clone is a singleton in its sample. The chain joins TRBV27 to TRBJ1-4; D not resolved. This CDR3 is 13 amino acids long. Germline CDR1 reads MNHEY; CDR2 reads SMNVEV (reference sequence). Trimming removed 5 bases from V and 4 bases from J, with 8 bases in between. The CDR3 region has the DNA TGTGCCAGCAGTCCCTGGAATAATGAAAAACTGTTTTTT. Translating it yields CASSPWNNEKLFF.

The genes are TRBV7-9 and TRBJ1-3; D possibly corresponds to TRBD1 (5 bases). This CDR3 is built from 15 residues. From germline, CDR1 is SEHNR and CDR2 FQNEAQ (reference sequence). V lost 1 base, J lost 0 bases, and 7 bases lay in between. DNA of the CDR3: TGTGCCAGCAGCTTAGGACAGTTCTCTGGAAACACCATATATTTT. As protein: CASSLGQFSGNTIYF.

The V gene is TRBV5-1, the J gene TRBJ1-2, with 8 bases that match TRBD1. CDR1 and CDR2 from the germline V gene are SGHRS and YFSETQ. CDR3 length: 17 amino acids. J gave up 5 bases and V 4 bases, and 16 bases lay outside the gene matches. CDR3 in DNA: TGCGCCAGCAGCGACGGGGCGATCAGGGGGCCACGGTATGGCTACACCTTC. Encoded protein: CASSDGAIRGPRYGYTF.

V gene TRBV5-1 combines with J gene TRBJ2-5; maybe TRBD2 (6 bases). The V gene's germline CDR1 is SGHRS and CDR2 YFSETQ. The V end lost 2 bases, the J end lost 3 bases, and 17 bases lay between the germline ends. The CDR3 loop spans 16 amino acids. CDR3 sequence: CASSFVGRGGEETQYF. The DNA for the CDR3 is TGCGCCAGCAGCTTTGTGGGGCGGGGAGGAGAAGAGACCCAGTACTTC.